These 20 T cell receptor beta chains share one sample of origin, sequenced in a study of cytomegalovirus exposure and HLA in healthy donors. Both 60 Vbeta primers and 13 Jbeta primers went into the PCR. The repertoire was sequenced with immunoSEQ multiplex PCR; TCRdb's copy has only in-frame clones and lacks some. Found here are some 130,000 clones, about 83% of them singletons; the top ten hold around 1.2%. The source material was PBMCs. Receptors were obtained from a girl aged 2 to 9 in good health and CMV-seronegative.

This rearrangement joins TRBV25-1 to TRBJ1-1; D uncertain. Germline-derived CDR1 and CDR2 are MGHDK and SYGVNS. There are 14 residues in the CDR3. V shed 5 bases and J shed 6 bases, with 16 bases lying between them. CDR3 sequence: CASSTPGVSAEAFF. The CDR3 DNA is TGTGCCAGCAGTACTCCGGGAGTAAGCGCTGAAGCTTTCTTT.

V and J are TRBV18 and TRBJ2-1; 8 bases are a match to TRBD2. The V segment lost 6 bases and the J segment 4 bases; nucleotides outside the gene matches: 11. CDR3 length: 16 residues. The germline V gene has CDR1 KGHSH and CDR2 LQKENI. The CDR3 region has the DNA TGTGCCAGCTCCCTAGGCGGGGGGTTGTTGTACAATGAGCAGTTCTTC. Protein product: CASSLGGGLLYNEQFF.

This chain connects TRBV11-2 to TRBJ1-3; no reliable D call. The CDR3 loop spans 14 amino acids. Trimming took 0 bases from V and 7 from J, leaving 10 bases between them. CDR1 and CDR2 from the germline V gene are SGHAT and FQNNGV. CDR3: CASSLERLGNTIYF. CDR3 nucleotides: TGTGCCAGCAGCTTAGAGAGGCTCGGTAACACCATATATTTT.

This chain links TRBV5-1 with TRBJ2-5; a possible D gene is TRBD1 (6 bases). V was shortened by 4 bases and J by 5 bases, with 15 bases between the two germline ends. Germline V gives CDR1 SGHRS, CDR2 YFSETQ. This CDR3 is 14 amino acids long. The chain's CDR3 is CASSQNRAKETQYF. CDR3 nucleotide sequence: TGCGCCAGCAGCCAAAACAGGGCTAAGGAGACCCAGTACTTC.

The chain joins TRBV6-1 to TRBJ1-1; TRBD1 matches at 9 bases. There are 13 residues in the CDR3. CDR1 is MNHNS and CDR2 is SASEGT in the germline V gene. The J segment lost 5 bases and the V segment lost 6 bases, leaving 4 bases of the junction unmatched. CDR3 sequence reads: CASRYRGPTEAFF. The CDR3 DNA reads TGTGCCAGCAGGTACAGGGGGCCGACTGAAGCTTTCTTT.

This chain links TRBV15 with TRBJ2-7, with TRBD2 matching 10 bases. CDR3 length: 20 amino acids. In germline, CDR1 is LNHNV, CDR2 YYDKDF (reference sequence). Trimming cost V 0 bases and J 0 bases; bases outside gene matches: 14. This CDR3 is CATSRDPNSEREGLSYEQYF. DNA of the CDR3: TGTGCCACCAGCAGAGACCCCAACTCGGAGCGGGAGGGCCTCTCCTACGAGCAGTACTTC. Based on the CDR3 plus reference TRBV15 and TRBJ2-7, the full variable domain is DAMVIQNPRYQVTQFGKPVTLSCSQTLNHNVMYWYQQKSSQAPKLLFHYYDKDFNNEADTPDNFQSRRPNTSFCFLDIRSPGLGDTAMYLCATSRDPNSEREGLSYEQYFGPGTRLTVT.

The chain has TRBV28 and TRBJ2-3; the match to TRBD2 covers 7 bases. The ends lost 2 bases at V and 0 bases at J; junction bases unmatched: 2. The CDR3 loop spans 15 amino acids. CDR1 and CDR2 from the germline V gene are MDHEN and SYDVKM. The CDR3, as DNA: TGTGCCAGCAGTTTACCGCGGGGGAGCACAGATACGCAGTATTTT. Its protein is CASSLPRGSTDTQYF.

The rearrangement links TRBV7-2 to TRBJ2-5, with TRBD2 as a possible D gene (6 bases). Germline loops: CDR1 SGHTA, CDR2 FQGNSA. The ends were cut back, 0 bases at V and 1 base at J, with 6 bases in the middle. The CDR3 sequence is 14 residues long. As DNA, the CDR3 is TGTGCCAGCAGCTTAGCCGGGGGCCAAGAGACCCAGTACTTC. Amino acid sequence: CASSLAGGQETQYF.

The chain combines TRBV18 with TRBJ2-7, with TRBD2 matching 11 bases. The CDR3 totals 16 residues. The germline V gene encodes CDR1 KGHSH and CDR2 LQKENI. Losses at the gene ends were 5 bases for V and 3 bases for J; bases not matched to a gene: 9. The CDR3 DNA follows: TGTGCCAGCTCATCGTATACTAGCGGGAGTATCTACGAGCAGTACTTC. Translation: CASSSYTSGSIYEQYF. The full variable domain, completed using reference TRBV18 and TRBJ2-7, is NAGVMQNPRHLVRRRGQEARLRCSPMKGHSHVYWYRQLPEEGLKFMVYLQKENIIDESGMPKERFSAEFPKEGPSILRIQQVVRGDSAAYFCASSSYTSGSIYEQYFGPGTRLTVT.

This rearrangement joins TRBV5-1 to TRBJ2-5, with a weak D call TRBD2 (5 bases). CDR3 size: 14 residues. Germline assignment: CDR1 SGHRS and CDR2 YFSETQ. The V end lost 2 bases, the J end lost 2 bases, and 10 bases lay between the germline ends. CDR3 DNA: TGCGCCAGCAGCTTAGGAGCGGAACAAGAGACCCAGTACTTC. This sequence encodes CASSLGAEQETQYF.

This chain links TRBV28 with TRBJ2-6; D might be TRBD2 (5 bases). This CDR3 is 15 amino acids long. In germline, CDR1 is MDHEN, CDR2 SYDVKM. Trimming stripped 7 bases from V and 2 bases from J, with 12 bases between. The CDR3 nucleotides are TGTGCCAGCAATAGCGACTGGACTGGGGCCAACGTCCTGACTTTC. Translating it yields CASNSDWTGANVLTF.

V is TRBV29-1 and J is TRBJ1-1, with 9 bases lining up with TRBD1. The length of the CDR3 is 15 residues. Germline values: CDR1 SQVTM, CDR2 ANQGSEA. The V gene end was trimmed by 0 bases and the J gene end by 7 bases; junction bases not matched to a gene: 9. CDR3 loop: CSVEDPRTGDIEAFF. The CDR3 DNA reads as TGCAGCGTTGAAGACCCGAGGACAGGGGATATTGAAGCTTTCTTT.

The chain uses TRBV20-1 and TRBJ2-7, with 8 nucleotides matching TRBD1. J was trimmed by 5 bases and V by 3 bases; bases with no gene match: 0. The CDR3 has 11 residues. Per the germline V gene, CDR1 is DFQATT and CDR2 is SNEGSKA (reference sequence). CDR3 DNA sequence: TGCAGTGCTAGGGGACAGGACGAGCAGTACTTC. Translation gives CSARGQDEQYF.

The genes are TRBV11-3 and TRBJ1-1; 10 nucleotides align to TRBD1. Germline V gene lookup returns CDR1 SGHNT and CDR2 YENEEA. V gave up 2 bases and J gave up 4 bases; unmatched junction bases: 1. CDR3 size: 14 residues. The CDR3 protein is CASSLRTGGTEAFF. The DNA for the CDR3 is TGTGCCAGCAGCTTAAGGACAGGGGGCACTGAAGCTTTCTTT.

The chain links TRBV28 to TRBJ1-2; a weak D match, TRBD1 (6 bases). The ends were cut back, 3 bases at V and 8 bases at J, with 10 bases in the middle. Germline V lookup: CDR1 MDHEN, CDR2 SYDVKM. There are 12 residues in the CDR3. CDR3 protein: CASSLGHRGYTF. In DNA, the CDR3 is TGTGCCAGCAGTTTGGGACATCGGGGCTACACCTTC.

The CDR3 reads CASVYGVWEQETQYF. CDR3 coding DNA: TGTGCCAGCGTCTACGGGGTATGGGAACAAGAGACCCAGTACTTC. The rearrangement joins TRBV2 to TRBJ2-5; D might be TRBD2 (5 bases). The germline CDR1 and CDR2 sequences are SNHLY and FYNNEI. Deletions cut 8 bases from V and 2 bases from J, with 18 bases between. The CDR3 contains 15 residues.

CDR3 sequence reads: CASSSRQGTDTEAFF. In DNA, the CDR3 is TGTGCCAGCAGCTCCCGACAGGGTACGGACACTGAAGCTTTCTTT. This chain links TRBV7-9 with TRBJ1-1, with TRBD1 matching over 7 bases. This CDR3 spans 15 amino acids. V trimming: 4 bases; J trimming: 3 bases; junction bases outside the gene matches: 8. Germline values: CDR1 SEHNR, CDR2 FQNEAQ (reference sequence).

V gene TRBV9 combines with J gene TRBJ2-5; 9 bases agree with TRBD2. This CDR3 spans 15 amino acids. V lost 3 bases, J lost 4 bases, and 7 bases stayed unmatched. The germline V gene encodes CDR1 SGDLS and CDR2 YYNGEE. In nucleotides, the CDR3 is TGTGCCAGCAGCGCAGGCGGGGGGGCGATAGAGACCCAGTACTTC. Translating it yields CASSAGGGAIETQYF.

Many counts were recorded for this clone. The chain carries TRBV5-4 and TRBJ1-1, with a tentative D call TRBD1 (5 bases). The CDR3 runs 16 residues. The germline V gene has CDR1 SGHNT and CDR2 YYREEE (reference sequence). Trimming removed 0 bases at V and 6 bases at J, with 18 bases between. For the CDR3, the DNA is TGTGCCAGCAGCTTGGGAACAGGTGGGTTCTTCCCTGAAGCTTTCTTT. It encodes CASSLGTGGFFPEAFF.

V and J are TRBV27 and TRBJ2-7; maybe TRBD1 (6 bases). The germline CDR1 and CDR2 sequences are MNHEY and SMNVEV (reference sequence). V was cut by 6 bases and J by 1 base, with 10 bases left in between. The CDR3 covers 13 residues. The CDR3 nucleotides read TGTGCCAGCAGACGTGGACAGTCCTACGAGCAGTACTTC. Translating gives CASRRGQSYEQYF.